This TCR beta chain was sequenced for a study of CD8 T cells in Susac syndrome (dated by TCRdb to the late 2010s). Regarding the complete study: Of the Susac syndrome patients who were sequenced, six had clinically active disease and eight or nine were in clinical remission. Repertoire sequencing was used to test whether CD8+ T cell activation and differentiation in Susac syndrome was antigen driven. Susac syndrome patients were therapy-naive, on corticosteroids (some also receiving IVIg), or on IVIg alone at blood withdrawal.

The CDR3 measures 16 amino acids from cysteine to phenylalanine. Only the CDR3 part of the read is kept: 48 bases, read in frame from the first base. The CDR1 and CDR2 encoded by the germline V gene (reference sequence) are LNHDA and SQIVND. The germline ends are 21 bases apart after V is trimmed by 4 bases and J by 8 bases. About this clonotype: The antigen it binds to is not known. No much larger clone exists at a distance of one base, and base qualities are not known.

RNA was extracted using the RNeasy kit, and about 0.45 to 1 ug of the RNA was reverse transcribed with random hexamers. The immunoSEQ multiplex PCR assay, which covers 54 Vbeta and 13 Jbeta segments, was used to amplify TCR beta CDR3 regions. PCR amplification bias was corrected by using a synthetic template baseline for primer optimization and computational correction. The authors' pipeline ran thus. Reads were annotated to V, D and J genes per IMGT and analyzed with immunoSEQ Analyzer, keeping only productive sequences. To calculate clonality, Shannon entropy was normalized by log2 of the number of productive unique sequences and then subtracted from one. Public and private clones were assessed among the 100 most prevalent clones of each patient and control. Clones were defined as Susac-specific if absent from the healthy and MS cohorts, from some 1,000 published viral clones and from other ImmuneACCESS disease sequences. TCRdb's own reprocessing of the public reads used fastp at Q25 and MiXCR and kept productive beta chains. Each CDR3 protein appears once, grouped with its most common genes and DNA. What appears here as the V and J calls and clone size reflects TCRdb's work, not the paper's. For this sample the table gives over 120,000 distinct CDR3 sequences, of which roughly 94% were detected only once. The ten largest make up 0.13% to 0.15% of the sample.

Peripheral blood CD8+ and CD4+ T cells from healthy donors, Susac syndrome patients and multiple sclerosis patients were profiled using high-throughput TCR beta sequencing. Susac syndrome patients met recently defined diagnostic criteria for definite or probable disease. Bulk CD8+ and CD4+ T cells were purified magnetically by negative isolation, whereas CD8+ TEMRA cells were enriched by FACS. Blood was drawn into EDTA tubes, processed within 24 hours, and PBMCs were isolated by density gradient centrifugation. PBMCs intended for TCR sequencing were cryopreserved in liquid nitrogen and thawed later in a water bath at 37 degrees C. The sorted or isolated CD4+, CD8+ and CD8+ TEMRA cells reached a purity of at least 90%. Paper-wide results and their limitations: The TCR sequencing and HLA analysis was acknowledged to have included a relatively small number of individuals. In patients with Susac syndrome, the CD4+ T cell repertoire showed no detectable clonal expansion.

Sequencing was performed on CD4+ T cells from PBMCs. This clonotype was obtained from a human donor with Susac syndrome. The rearrangement combines TRBV19 with TRBJ2-1, with no confident D gene call. CDR3 protein: CASSKVSVTPSYEQFF. In nucleotides, the sequence is TGTGCCAGTAGTAAAGTCTCAGTAACTCCGTCGTATGAGCAGTTCTTC.